The rows below give T cell receptor beta chains drawn from one sample of a study of cytomegalovirus exposure and HLA in healthy donors. Libraries were prepared by immunoSEQ multiplex PCR; TCRdb keeps only in-frame clonotypes and omits some of them. The table records roughly 170,000 clones, around 82% of them present only once. Sequences were obtained from PBMCs. These receptors all stem from a woman between 45 and 60 years old in good health and CMV-seropositive. Each CDR3 is given with its conserved first and last residue. The order of the fields is V gene, J gene, D gene, clone size, CDR3 protein, CDR3 DNA. D genes are given only for firm matches. Where a row states a size, it is once, few, many or the class of an expanded clone; other rows omit it.

V: TRBV11-1; J: TRBJ2-1; D: NA; size: few; CDR3: CASSISWAYNEQFF; DNA: TGTGCCAGCAGCATATCCTGGGCGTACAATGAGCAGTTCTTC
V: TRBV5-1; J: TRBJ2-7; D: NA; size: NA; CDR3: CASSLVSGNYYEQYF; DNA: TGCGCCAGCAGCTTGGTCTCGGGGAACTACTACGAGCAGTACTTC
V: TRBV29-1; J: TRBJ2-7; D: NA; size: NA; CDR3: CSVLTRDLPYEQYF; DNA: TGCAGCGTCTTAACCCGGGACTTACCCTACGAGCAGTACTTC
V: TRBV2; J: TRBJ2-3; D: NA; size: few; CDR3: CASKRLVLGTDTQYF; DNA: TGTGCCAGCAAGAGACTAGTCTTAGGCACAGATACGCAGTATTTT
V: TRBV4-2; J: TRBJ1-2; D: TRBD1; size: NA; CDR3: CASSQEVGQGRYYGYTF; DNA: TGTGCCAGCAGCCAAGAAGTGGGACAGGGCCGTTACTATGGCTACACCTTC
V: TRBV4-2; J: TRBJ2-3; D: TRBD2; size: NA; CDR3: CASSREPTQTLAGETDTQYF; DNA: TGTGCCAGCAGCCGAGAACCCACACAGACTCTAGCGGGGGAAACAGATACGCAGTATTTT
V: TRBV7-8; J: TRBJ2-2; D: TRBD2; size: NA; CDR3: CASSLGASGASGELFF; DNA: TGTGCCAGCAGCTTAGGAGCTAGCGGGGCGTCCGGGGAGCTGTTTTTT
V: TRBV7-2; J: TRBJ2-5; D: NA; size: NA; CDR3: CASSFSAPGETQYF; DNA: TGTGCCAGCAGCTTCAGCGCTCCAGGGGAGACCCAGTACTTC
V: TRBV21-1; J: TRBJ2-1; D: NA; size: NA; CDR3: CASSLWGSDRVDNEQFF; DNA: TGTGCCAGCAGCCTATGGGGCTCGGACAGGGTCGACAATGAGCAGTTCTTC
V: TRBV11-2; J: TRBJ2-1; D: NA; size: NA; CDR3: CASRNEGGSYNEQFF; DNA: TGTGCCAGCAGGAATGAAGGAGGTTCCTACAATGAGCAGTTCTTC
V: TRBV6-5; J: TRBJ2-2; D: TRBD1; size: NA; CDR3: CASSTRDRYTGELFF; DNA: TGTGCCAGCAGTACCCGGGACAGATACACCGGGGAGCTGTTTTTT
V: TRBV6-5; J: TRBJ1-1; D: TRBD1; size: NA; CDR3: CASSLKQGTEAFF; DNA: TGTGCCAGCAGCCTGAAACAGGGGACTGAAGCTTTCTTT
V: TRBV11-2; J: TRBJ2-1; D: TRBD1; size: NA; CDR3: CASSLDRLPGQVYNEQFF; DNA: TGTGCCAGCAGCTTAGATCGTTTGCCGGGACAGGTCTACAATGAGCAGTTCTTC
V: TRBV5-1; J: TRBJ1-2; D: NA; size: NA; CDR3: CASSLNQGQRDGYTF; DNA: TGCGCCAGCAGCTTAAACCAGGGGCAAAGGGATGGCTACACCTTC
V: TRBV5-1; J: TRBJ2-7; D: NA; size: NA; CDR3: CASSFRGGYEQYF; DNA: TGCGCCAGCAGCTTTAGGGGGGGTTACGAGCAGTACTTC
V: TRBV19; J: TRBJ2-3; D: TRBD2; size: NA; CDR3: CASSIRTSGGAGDTQYF; DNA: TGTGCCAGTAGTATAAGGACTAGCGGGGGGGCAGGAGATACGCAGTATTTT
V: TRBV2; J: TRBJ2-7; D: TRBD2; size: NA; CDR3: CASRSSGTRGEQYF; DNA: TGTGCCAGCAGGTCCTCCGGGACTAGAGGCGAGCAGTACTTC
V: TRBV5-1; J: TRBJ1-3; D: NA; size: few; CDR3: CASSLVGDSGNTIYF; DNA: TGCGCCAGCAGCTTGGTAGGGGACTCTGGAAACACCATATATTTT
V: TRBV9; J: TRBJ1-2; D: NA; size: NA; CDR3: CASSPNGGDGYGYTF; DNA: TGTGCCAGCAGCCCCAACGGCGGAGACGGATATGGCTACACCTTC